This TCR beta chain was found in a study of blood T cell repertoires in COVID-19. Repertoires were generated with immunoSEQ multiplex PCR, while TCRdb's copy carries only in-frame clones and drops some. In the table there are approximately 240,000 clones, about 90% of which are singletons. The Seattle patients joined while their infection was active and were tracked longitudinally afterward. V was pared by 5 bases and J by 1 base, with 6 bases of the junction left unmatched. Germline values: CDR1 SEHNR, CDR2 FQNEAQ (reference sequence). CDR3 length: 16 residues. This receptor was obtained from a man in his thirties or forties with COVID-19, enrolled during active disease. The V gene is TRBV7-9, the J gene TRBJ2-3; 10 positions agree with TRBD2. The specimen was peripheral blood. Here the CDR3 DNA reads TGTGCCAGCAGCCTACTTACTAGCGGGGGCACAGATACGCAGTATTTT. Amino acid sequence: CASSLLTSGGTDTQYF.